Sequencing of this TCR beta chain was carried out in a study of T-cell memory formation after mild COVID-19. TCRdb called the 5' RACE reads again in MiXCR, with one record for every CDR3 protein. The sample carries some 350,000 distinct CDR3 sequences, 10% to 15% recorded once. The table lists this clonotype with a few counts. The germline gives CDR1 SGDLS, CDR2 YYNGEE. V gave up 10 bases and J gave up 6 bases, with 13 bases separating them. This CDR3 has 12 amino acids. The rearrangement joins TRBV9 to TRBJ2-2; D is unclear. The clonotype originates from a man between 18 and 29 years old who had mild COVID-19 (a few samples of this study predate the infection). Cell type and time point are not known. Sequenced: PBMCs or a T cell subset sorted from them (not recorded which). CDR3 bases: TGTGCCTCAGCAGAGTCACCCGGGGAGCTGTTTTTT. Translation: CASAESPGELFF.